Below are 26 T cell receptor beta chains sequenced from a single sample in a study of human T cells and chemical hapten exposure. From the RACE reads, TCRdb called clonotypes with MiXCR, one entry per CDR3 protein. This sample has just under 350,000 distinct CDR3 sequences; approximately 6.9% occur once, and the top ten carry less than 10%. Time point here: patch test 1, 2 weeks after DPC sensitization. As to treatment: therapeutic diphenylcyclopropenone sensitization with weekly scalp DPC. The sequencing here drew on whole blood, taken in connection with sensitization to the hapten diphenylcyclopropenone (DPC). The receptors shown here come from a woman in her late teens or twenties with alopecia areata. Some clones in this sample may be carry-over from other donors' samples.

This clonotype has ten or more counts. CDR3 DNA: TGTGCCAGCAGTTTCCGGGACAGGGTAGTCGAGCAGTACTTC. It codes for CASSFRDRVVEQYF. The chain links TRBV27 to TRBJ2-7; TRBD1 agrees at 9 bases. The CDR3 is 14 residues long. V shed 3 bases, J shed 6 bases, and the junction held 6 bases outside the gene matches. CDR1 is MNHEY, CDR2 SMNVEV, per germline (reference sequence).

This clonotype was seen repeatedly, ten times or more. The V and J genes are TRBV12-3 or TRBV12-4 and TRBJ2-7; D uncertain. V was shortened by 1 base and J by 5 bases, with 6 bases between the two germline ends. This CDR3 is 12 amino acids long. The CDR3 protein is CASSLVEDEQYF. CDR3 coding DNA: TGTGCCAGCAGTTTAGTCGAAGACGAGCAGTACTTC.

On this clonotype: One base away lies a much larger clone, so this may be a sequencing read error. J is TRBJ2-3 and V is TRBV4-1; 8 bases are a match to TRBD2. The germline V gene encodes CDR1 MGHRA and CDR2 YSYEKL. The CDR3 extends over 16 amino acids. The trim removed 4 bases at V and 3 bases at J, leaving 9 bases unmatched. The CDR3 region is CASSLAGLERTDTQYF. Written as DNA, the CDR3 is TGCGCCAGCAGCCTAGCGGGGCTCGAGAGAACAGATACGCAGTATTTT.

Ten or more counts support this clonotype. The chain couples TRBV2 to TRBJ1-1, with a possible D match to TRBD1 (6 bases). Germline loops: CDR1 SNHLY, CDR2 FYNNEI. V lost 2 bases and J 5 bases, leaving 12 bases between the germline ends. The CDR3 length is 14 residues. CDR3 DNA sequence: TGTGCCAGCAGTGAACAGGGGTTAGGTACTGAAGCTTTCTTT. It codes for CASSEQGLGTEAFF.

The rearrangement joins TRBV6-2 or TRBV6-3 to TRBJ1-2; 8 bases map to TRBD1. J was trimmed by 3 bases and V by 0 bases; bases with no gene match: 9. The CDR3 covers 17 residues. CDR1 and CDR2 from the germline V gene are MNHEY and SVGEGT. DNA for the CDR3: TGTGCCAGCAGTTACTCAACCAGGGGGCGAAGTGACTATGGCTACACCTTC. Protein product: CASSYSTRGRSDYGYTF.

In its sample, this clonotype was seen many times. The chain is built from TRBV6-5 and TRBJ2-7, with a weak D call TRBD1 (5 bases). V lost 4 bases and J 2 bases, leaving 9 bases between the germline ends. Germline lookup yields CDR1 MNHEY and CDR2 SVGAGI. The CDR3 loop spans 13 amino acids. CDR3 sequence: CASSSRQTYEQYF. In DNA, the CDR3 is TGTGCCAGCAGTTCCCGACAGACCTACGAGCAGTACTTC.

This clonotype has more than one count but fewer than ten. The chain carries TRBV6-5 and TRBJ1-4; a possible D gene is TRBD1 (5 bases). The CDR3 spans 15 residues. The V and J ends lost 7 bases and 7 bases respectively, with 19 bases between them. The germline gives CDR1 MNHEY, CDR2 SVGAGI. CDR3 in DNA: TGTGCCAGCACCCCCGATCGGGGGAGGAGTGAAAAACTGTTTTTT. It translates to CASTPDRGRSEKLFF.

The sample holds a few counts of this clonotype. The V and J genes are TRBV18 and TRBJ1-1, with D uncertain. The V and J ends lost 6 bases and 1 base respectively, with 12 bases between them. CDR3 length equals 14 residues. The germline CDR1 and CDR2 sequences are KGHSH and LQKENI. The CDR3 here is CASSPTPGNTEAFF. The CDR3, as DNA: TGTGCCAGCTCCCCAACCCCAGGGAACACTGAAGCTTTCTTT.

Ten or more counts support this clonotype. V is TRBV3-1 and J is TRBJ2-3; perhaps TRBD2 as D (6 bases). From germline, CDR1 is LGHDT and CDR2 YNNKEL (reference sequence). Trimming stripped 5 bases from V and 0 bases from J, with 15 bases between. CDR3 length: 16 amino acids. The CDR3 spells CASSGLTSSSTDTQYF. The CDR3 coding sequence is TGTGCCAGCAGCGGCCTTACTAGCAGCAGCACAGATACGCAGTATTTT.

The chain carries TRBV6-5 and TRBJ2-2, with unresolved D. The CDR3 is 14 amino acids. Deletions cut 5 bases from V and 6 bases from J, with 13 bases between. Per germline, CDR1 MNHEY and CDR2 SVGAGI. The CDR3 region has the DNA TGTGCCAGCAGTCAGGCAGGACGGGCCGGGGAGCTGTTTTTT. This gives the protein CASSQAGRAGELFF.

The CDR3 spells CASSSGTSGAGELFF. The CDR3 region has the DNA TGCGCCAGCAGCTCCGGGACTAGCGGGGCCGGGGAGCTGTTTTTT. This rearrangement joins TRBV5-1 to TRBJ2-2; 13 positions match TRBD2. V lost 3 bases to trimming and J lost 6 bases; unmatched junction nucleotides: 2. Germline V gene data show CDR1 as SGHRS and CDR2 as YFSETQ. The CDR3 covers 15 residues.

This clonotype was observed a handful of times. The chain uses TRBV7-2 and TRBJ2-1; TRBD2 agrees at 8 bases. Trimming at V came to 4 bases and at J to 6 bases, leaving 2 bases not matched to a gene. The CDR3 spans 13 residues. Germline V lookup: CDR1 SGHTA, CDR2 FQGNSA. The CDR3 region is CASSSGGGNEQFF. The DNA of the CDR3 is TGTGCCAGCAGCTCCGGGGGGGGCAATGAGCAGTTCTTC. Variable domain in full (rest from reference TRBV7-2 and TRBJ2-1): GAGVSQSPSNKVTEKGKDVELRCDPISGHTALYWYRQSLGQGLEFLIYFQGNSAPDKSGLPSDRFSAERTGGSVSTLTIQRTQQEDSAVYLCASSSGGGNEQFFGPGTRLTVL.

The rearrangement joins TRBV20-1 to TRBJ2-3; D call uncertain. Germline assignment: CDR1 DFQATT and CDR2 SNEGSKA (reference sequence). V was shortened by 6 bases and J by 2 bases, with 6 bases between the two germline ends. This CDR3 has 11 residues. This chain's CDR3 is CSAYYTDTQYF. CDR3 nucleotide sequence: TGCAGTGCATATTACACAGATACGCAGTATTTT.

The rearrangement links TRBV2 to TRBJ2-6; no clear D gene. Per germline, CDR1 SNHLY and CDR2 FYNNEI. The CDR3 has 15 residues. The CDR3 region has the DNA TGTGCGACCAGTACAGAGAAATCCGGGGCCAACGTCCTGACTTTC. This gives the protein CATSTEKSGANVLTF.

This clonotype has only a few counts. V usage is TRBV7-2 and J usage is TRBJ2-3; D remains unclear. V dropped 5 bases and J dropped 0 bases, with 12 bases sitting between them. The germline gives CDR1 SGHTA, CDR2 FQGNSA. The CDR3 consists of 15 residues. The CDR3, as DNA: TGTGCCAGCAGCACGAGGCGAATTAGCACAGATACGCAGTATTTT. Amino acids: CASSTRRISTDTQYF.

This clonotype was counted between two and nine times. The CDR3 nucleotides read TGTGCCAGCAGCCTTGAACTAGTTTTGAGCGAGCAGTACTTC. This codes for CASSLELVLSEQYF. The V call is TRBV7-2, the J call TRBJ2-7; D is perhaps TRBD2 (5 bases). CDR1 is SGHTA and CDR2 is FQGNSA in the germline V gene. The CDR3 contains 14 residues. V was clipped by 5 bases and J by 6 bases, with 17 bases between them.

The V and J genes are TRBV7-2 and TRBJ1-2, with D possibly TRBD1 on 6 matching bases. Trimming stripped 5 bases from V and 2 bases from J, with 12 bases between. The CDR3 spans 14 residues. CDR1 and CDR2 from the germline V gene are SGHTA and FQGNSA. CDR3 sequence: CASSPSQGNYGYTF. The CDR3 DNA reads as TGTGCCAGCAGCCCAAGTCAGGGGAACTATGGCTACACCTTC.

This clonotype was seen only a few times. This chain links TRBV5-1 with TRBJ2-2; 9 bases are a match to TRBD2. Trimming removed 3 bases from V and 4 bases from J; junction bases left unmatched: 10. The CDR3 has 17 amino acids. CDR1 SGHRS and CDR2 YFSETQ come from the germline V gene. The CDR3 reads CASSWGGLAGLTGELFF. The CDR3 nucleotides read TGCGCCAGCAGCTGGGGGGGCCTAGCGGGACTCACCGGGGAGCTGTTTTTT. Full variable domain (missing parts from reference TRBV5-1 and TRBJ2-2): KAGVTQTPRYLIKTRGQQVTLSCSPISGHRSVSWYQQTPGQGLQFLFEYFSETQRNKGNFPGRFSGRQFSNSRSEMNVSTLELGDSALYLCASSWGGLAGLTGELFFGEGSRLTVL.

The gene calls are TRBV27 and TRBJ2-2; 11 positions agree with TRBD1. J was trimmed by 6 bases and V by 5 bases; bases with no gene match: 2. The CDR3 contains 14 residues. CDR1 is MNHEY, CDR2 SMNVEV, per germline (reference sequence). Written as DNA, the CDR3 is TGTGCCAGCAGTATGGACAGGGGGCCCGGGGAGCTGTTTTTT. Its protein is CASSMDRGPGELFF.

This clonotype has ten or more counts. The chain uses TRBV6-5 and TRBJ2-5, with 13 bases that match TRBD2. The V and J ends lost 4 bases and 2 bases, in that order; junction bases with no gene match: 13. The CDR3 extends over 19 amino acids. The V gene's germline CDR1 is MNHEY and CDR2 SVGAGI. CDR3 amino acids: CASSSRLAGGPGVQETQYF. The CDR3 nucleotides are TGTGCCAGCAGTTCCCGACTAGCGGGGGGCCCTGGGGTTCAAGAGACCCAGTACTTC.

This clonotype appeared a few times. The chain combines TRBV10-1 with TRBJ1-5; possible D gene TRBD1, 5 bases. Germline V gives CDR1 WNHNN, CDR2 SYGVQD (reference sequence). The CDR3 covers 16 residues. V lost 6 bases to trimming and J lost 3 bases, with 18 bases between them. This CDR3 is CASSTMGKGTNQPQHF. In DNA, the CDR3 is TGCGCCAGCAGCACTATGGGGAAGGGGACCAATCAGCCCCAGCATTTT.

This clonotype was found many times. The V call is TRBV20-1, the J call TRBJ1-5; no clear D gene. Trimming pared 0 bases from V and 2 bases from J, leaving 14 bases between. CDR1 and CDR2 (germline): DFQATT, SNEGSKA (reference sequence). CDR3 size: 16 residues. The CDR3 DNA reads as TGCAGTGCTAGAGATTTAGAAGGGAAGGGCAATCAGCCCCAGCATTTT. Translating gives CSARDLEGKGNQPQHF.

The gene calls are TRBV20-1 and TRBJ2-7; 10 nucleotides align to TRBD1. Germline CDR1 reads DFQATT; CDR2 reads SNEGSKA (reference sequence). V trimming: 0 bases; J trimming: 2 bases; junction bases outside the gene matches: 4. The CDR3 is made up of 15 amino acids. DNA of the CDR3: TGCAGTGCTAGAGATCCCGGACAGGGGGCCTACGAGCAGTACTTC. It codes for CSARDPGQGAYEQYF.

In this sample, this clonotype turned up a few times. The V and J genes are TRBV25-1 and TRBJ1-5, with D unresolved. This CDR3 has 12 residues. The V and J ends lost 4 bases and 5 bases respectively, with 6 bases between them. Germline V gene data show CDR1 as MGHDK and CDR2 as SYGVNS. CDR3: CASSVTDQPQHF. The DNA of the CDR3 is TGTGCCAGCAGTGTCACAGATCAGCCCCAGCATTTT.

This clonotype turned up a few times. V is TRBV7-2 and J is TRBJ1-6; D possibly corresponds to TRBD1 (6 bases). Germline values: CDR1 SGHTA, CDR2 FQGNSA. V was cut by 5 bases and J by 9 bases, with 17 bases left in between. The CDR3 has 15 amino acids. The CDR3 region is CASSRTGSESSPLHF. The CDR3 DNA is TGTGCCAGCAGCCGAACAGGGTCAGAATCTTCACCCCTCCACTTT.

The chain combines TRBV18 with TRBJ1-4, with 7 bases fitting TRBD1. Germline V gene sequence: CDR1 KGHSH, CDR2 LQKENI. The V and J ends lost 4 bases and 5 bases, in that order; junction bases with no gene match: 10. The CDR3 extends over 16 amino acids. CDR3 in amino acids: CASSLLAGTVNEKLFF. In DNA form, the CDR3 reads TGTGCCAGCTCACTTCTAGCCGGGACAGTGAATGAAAAACTGTTTTTT.